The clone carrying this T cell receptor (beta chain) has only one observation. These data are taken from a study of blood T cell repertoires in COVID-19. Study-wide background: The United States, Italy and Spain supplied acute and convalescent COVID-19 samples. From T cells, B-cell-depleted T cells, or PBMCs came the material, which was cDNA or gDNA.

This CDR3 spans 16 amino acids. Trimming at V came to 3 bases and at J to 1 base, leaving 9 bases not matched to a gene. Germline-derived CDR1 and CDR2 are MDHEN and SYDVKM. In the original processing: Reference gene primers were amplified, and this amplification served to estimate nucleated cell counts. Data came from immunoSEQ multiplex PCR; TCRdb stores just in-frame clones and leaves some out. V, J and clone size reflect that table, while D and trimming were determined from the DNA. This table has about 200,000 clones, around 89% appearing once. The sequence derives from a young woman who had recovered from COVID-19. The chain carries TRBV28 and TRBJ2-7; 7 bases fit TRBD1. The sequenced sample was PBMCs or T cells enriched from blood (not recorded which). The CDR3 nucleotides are TGTGCCAGCAGTTTTGGGACGGGGACAGCATCCTACGAGCAGTACTTC. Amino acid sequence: CASSFGTGTASYEQYF.